This T cell receptor (beta chain) is from a study of OX40 agonist ivuxolimab in advanced cancers. On the study more broadly: Cancers in dose escalation were hepatocellular, melanoma, renal cell and head and neck.

Anyone with autoimmune disease history or systemic immunosuppression was excluded. Data came from immunoSEQ multiplex PCR; TCRdb stores just in-frame clones and leaves some out. In the table there are over 25,000 clones, less than 90% of which are singletons. The study's findings and limits: By week 6 at 0.1 to 3.0 mg/kg, blood CD4+ and CD8+ T cells had expanded clonally.

Notes on this clone: The antigen remains unidentified.

Germline V CDR1 and CDR2: MNHEY, SVGAGI. The CDR3 spans 16 residues. The ends were cut back, 2 bases at V and 2 bases at J, with 13 bases in the middle. The sample here was CD4+ or CD8+ T cells sorted from blood, taken in a trial of the OX40 agonist ivuxolimab. The clonotype originates from an adult with an advanced solid tumor such as melanoma, head and neck, liver or kidney cancer. The V and J genes are TRBV6-5 and TRBJ2-1, with D possibly being TRBD1 (6 bases). CDR3 sequence: CASSYSGRGAYNEQFF. CDR3 nucleotides: TGTGCCAGCAGTTACAGTGGCAGGGGCGCCTACAATGAGCAGTTCTTC.